This T cell receptor beta chain was obtained from a study of cytomegalovirus exposure and HLA in healthy donors. Across the whole study: Out of roughly 170 million T cells, an earlier analysis found over 100 million unique TCR beta sequences in total.

Study-level points and caveats: In a later analysis, productive TCRs from donors in an Asian-associated ancestry cluster reportedly carried fewer N-insertions than the cohort mean. A later analysis revealed that TCR association rates differed between HLA loci, peaking at DRB1 and bottoming out at HLA-C.

V lost 3 bases to trimming and J lost 0 bases, with 15 bases between them. The germline V gene has CDR1 LGHNA and CDR2 YNFKEQ. The CDR3 runs 18 residues. Vbeta (60) and Jbeta (13) primers were used in the PCR. Using immunoSEQ multiplex PCR, the repertoire was profiled, and TCRdb retains in-frame clones only, with some absent. The table lists 130,000 to 150,000 clones, less than 9.5% of them singletons. Comment on this clone: Its specificity is unknown.

This TCR came from a male donor in good health and CMV-seronegative. The chain couples TRBV4-2 to TRBJ2-6; D ambiguous. Source material: PBMCs. The CDR3 bases are TGTGCCAGCAGCCAGTGGTTCGTCGAGAGCTCTGGGGCCAACGTCCTGACTTTC. The encoded protein is CASSQWFVESSGANVLTF.